This T cell receptor (beta chain) originates from a study of somatic mutations in cytotoxic T cells in rheumatoid arthritis. Study-wide context: The flow sorting of some V beta antibody-stained T-cell populations reached nearly 100% purity, and the sorted populations included V beta1+ cells sequenced for TCRB.

Sequencing used immunoSEQ multiplex PCR; TCRdb keeps in-frame clones, though not all of them. The sample shows roughly 10,000 clones, around four fifths of them seen only once. This sequence originates from an adult with rheumatoid arthritis. The source material was CD8+ T cells sorted from blood.

CDR3 nucleotides: TGTGCCAGCAGCTTTATCTTCAGGGGGCAAAGAGGAACTGAAGCTTTCTTT. Translation: CASSFIFRGQRGTEAFF. This chain uses TRBV5-6 with TRBJ1-1, with 8 bases fitting TRBD1. The CDR3 extends over 17 amino acids. The germline CDR1 and CDR2 sequences are SGHDT and YYEEEE. Unmatched junction bases numbered 14, after V lost 2 bases and J lost 5 bases.